The 15 T cell receptor beta chains presented below share a single source sample, sequenced in a study of identical twins. In TCRdb, the 5' RACE reads were re-called with MiXCR into one record per CDR3 protein. Of around 1.7 million distinct CDR3 sequences listed, 32% are singletons. The sample consisted of cord blood. These receptors were obtained from a newborn girl in good health.

This clonotype was found many times. The V call is TRBV4-2, the J call TRBJ2-3; 12 positions agree with TRBD2. Germline CDR1 reads LGHNA; CDR2 reads YNFKEQ. The junction had 3 bases not matched to a gene; V was cut back by 4 bases and J by 1 base. The CDR3 contains 16 residues. DNA of the CDR3: TGTGCCAGCAGCCGGACTAGCGGGAAAGGCACAGATACGCAGTATTTT. Translation gives CASSRTSGKGTDTQYF.

In this sample, this clonotype turned up many times. DNA of the CDR3: TGTGCCAGCAGTCCGTTCGGGTATGGCTACACCTTC. The encoded protein is CASSPFGYGYTF. The rearrangement joins TRBV6-5 to TRBJ1-2; D remains ambiguous. The germline V and J ends were trimmed by 5 bases and 5 bases, with 9 bases remaining between them. The CDR3 has 12 residues. The germline V gene has CDR1 MNHEY and CDR2 SVGAGI.

This clonotype was picked up many times. This chain links TRBV29-1 with TRBJ2-1, with a possible D match to TRBD1 (6 bases). The CDR3 totals 15 residues. V was trimmed by 7 bases and J by 2 bases, leaving 18 bases between them. Germline V CDR1 and CDR2: SQVTM, ANQGSEA. The CDR3 region is CSGSDDRIAYNEQFF. CDR3 in DNA: TGCAGCGGTTCCGACGACAGGATCGCCTACAATGAGCAGTTCTTC.

V gene TRBV3-1 combines with J gene TRBJ2-1, with 11 nucleotides matching TRBD1. V lost 0 bases to trimming and J lost 8 bases; unmatched junction nucleotides: 9. CDR1 and CDR2 (germline): LGHDT, YNNKEL (reference sequence). CDR3 size: 17 residues. The CDR3 loop reads CASSQDAGTGGYDEQFF. In DNA, the CDR3 is TGTGCCAGCAGCCAAGATGCCGGGACAGGGGGATACGATGAGCAGTTCTTC.

This clonotype was observed a handful of times. V gene TRBV20-1 combines with J gene TRBJ2-3; 14 bases align to TRBD2. V lost 6 bases to trimming and J lost 14 bases; unmatched junction nucleotides: 25. Germline CDR1 and CDR2: DFQATT and SNEGSKA (reference sequence). The CDR3 has 18 residues. Written as DNA, the CDR3 is TGCAGTGCCACCCCGGGACTAGCGGGAGCATGGAAGATACGCAGGAGGTATTTT. It translates to CSATPGLAGAWKIRRRYF.

This chain connects TRBV12-3 or TRBV12-4 to TRBJ2-5, with 7 bases lining up with TRBD1. The CDR3 runs to 15 residues. Trimming removed 2 bases from V and 5 bases from J; junction bases left unmatched: 8. CDR3: CASSLIADRRETQYF. Here the CDR3 DNA reads TGTGCCAGCAGTTTAATCGCGGACAGGCGGGAGACCCAGTACTTC.

The chain joins TRBV20-1 to TRBJ2-5, with D tentatively TRBD1 (6 bases). V was trimmed by 2 bases and J by 8 bases, leaving 21 bases between them. Germline CDR1 reads DFQATT; CDR2 reads SNEGSKA (reference sequence). This CDR3 has 15 amino acids. CDR3 DNA: TGCAGTGCTAGATCCCCGGGACATAGTGCGAGAACCCAGTACTTC. Encoded protein: CSARSPGHSARTQYF.

Of note for this clonotype: The germline gene is not matched at one end of the junction; a read error may be the cause. The V call is TRBV25-1, the J call TRBJ2-5; a weak D match, TRBD2 (5 bases). Germline lookup yields CDR1 MGHDK and CDR2 SYGVNS. The CDR3 is 14 amino acids. CDR3 sequence: CASSGRDSQATQYF. The CDR3 DNA sequence: TGTGCCAGCAGTGGCCGGGATTCTCAAGCGACCCAGTACTTC.

This clonotype has at least ten counts. The chain couples TRBV28 to TRBJ2-7, with 13 bases fitting TRBD2. The ends lost 8 bases at V and 2 bases at J; junction bases unmatched: 0. The CDR3 contains 13 residues. Germline-derived CDR1 and CDR2 are MDHEN and SYDVKM. CDR3 loop: CASGLAGAYEQYF. CDR3 DNA: TGTGCCAGCGGACTAGCGGGGGCCTACGAGCAGTACTTC.

This sequence joins TRBV20-1 and TRBJ1-2, with a tentative D call TRBD1 (5 bases). Germline V gene lookup returns CDR1 DFQATT and CDR2 SNEGSKA (reference sequence). There are 13 residues in the CDR3. V was shortened by 6 bases and J by 8 bases, with 19 bases between the two germline ends. In DNA, the CDR3 is TGCAGTGCCCCAAGGTGGGAGGGACTAGGCTACACCTTC. As protein: CSAPRWEGLGYTF.

This clonotype was counted ten times or more. The chain links TRBV29-1 to TRBJ1-2, with a possible D match to TRBD1 (6 bases). Germline CDR1 reads SQVTM; CDR2 reads ANQGSEA. Trimming cost V 4 bases and J 3 bases, with 9 bases left between them. The CDR3 length is 12 residues. CDR3 DNA: TGCAGCGTTGGACAGGTTGACTATGGCTACACCTTC. Residues: CSVGQVDYGYTF. Together with reference TRBV29-1 and TRBJ1-2, the CDR3 gives the full variable domain: SAVISQKPSRDICQRGTSLTIQCQVDSQVTMMFWYRQQPGQSLTLIATANQGSEATYESGFVIDKFPISRPNLTFSTLTVSNMSPEDSSIYLCSVGQVDYGYTFGSGTRLTVV.

The gene calls are TRBV11-2 and TRBJ2-7; 8 nucleotides agree with TRBD2. The CDR3 covers 17 residues. The trim removed 1 base at V and 1 base at J, leaving 9 bases unmatched. The germline V gene has CDR1 SGHAT and CDR2 FQNNGV. CDR3 coding DNA: TGTGCCAGCAGCTTAGTTCTTCAGCTAGCGGGTTCCTACGAGCAGTACTTC. The encoded protein is CASSLVLQLAGSYEQYF.

In regard to this clonotype: One end of the junction does not line up with germline, which may come from a read error. This CDR3 reads CASSPGLGTDAQYF. The CDR3 nucleotides read TGTGCCAGCTCACCAGGCCTGGGCACAGATGCGCAGTATTTT. J is TRBJ2-3 and V is TRBV18; D not resolved. The CDR3 has 14 residues. Germline lookup yields CDR1 KGHSH and CDR2 LQKENI. Drawing the rest from reference TRBV18 and TRBJ2-3, the complete variable domain is NAGVMQNPRHLVRRRGQEARLRCSPMKGHSHVYWYRQLPEEGLKFMVYLQKENIIDESGMPKERFSAEFPKEGPSILRIQQVVRGDSAAYFCASSPGLGTDAQYFGPGTRLTVL.

This clonotype came up a few times. The chain uses TRBV25-1 and TRBJ2-3, with D perhaps TRBD2 (5 bases). CDR1 is MGHDK, CDR2 SYGVNS, per germline. This CDR3 has 14 amino acids. Trimming pared 2 bases from V and 5 bases from J, leaving 11 bases between. The DNA of the CDR3 is TGTGCCAGCAGTGAAGGGAGCGGTCTAGATACGCAGTATTTT. Translating gives CASSEGSGLDTQYF.

In its sample, this clonotype was seen a few times. The chain combines TRBV13 with TRBJ2-7, with D uncertain. Germline CDR1 and CDR2: PRHDT and FYEKMQ (reference sequence). There are 16 residues in the CDR3. Trimming left V 4 bases short and J 3 bases short, with 19 bases between. Here the CDR3 DNA reads TGTGCCAGCAGCTCCTCTCTAGGGCCACGCATCTACGAGCAGTACTTC. This gives the protein CASSSSLGPRIYEQYF.